The clone carrying this TCR beta chain was observed once. What it binds is unknown. The source of the sample is a study of OX40 agonist ivuxolimab in advanced cancers. Study outcomes and limitations: Still undetermined is the antigen specificity of the expanded peripheral T cells. Partial responders receiving 0.1-3.0 mg/kg showed among the lowest clonal expansion.

The length of the CDR3 is 13 residues. The germline V gene has CDR1 MGHRA and CDR2 YSYEKL. V was clipped by 4 bases and J by 2 bases, with 8 bases between them. Using immunoSEQ multiplex PCR, the repertoire was profiled, and TCRdb retains in-frame clones only, with some absent. The sample yields approximately 69,000 clones, approximately 86% seen once. The material sequenced was CD4+ or CD8+ T cells sorted from blood, taken in a trial of the OX40 agonist ivuxolimab. This TCR was recovered from an adult with an advanced solid tumor such as melanoma, head and neck, liver or kidney cancer. The chain is built from TRBV4-1 and TRBJ2-5; D remains unclear. CDR3 coding DNA: TGCGCCAGCAGCCTAGGCGTTCAAGAGACCCAGTACTTC. This translates into CASSLGVQETQYF.